This T cell receptor beta chain was sequenced during a study of cytomegalovirus exposure and HLA in healthy donors. Study-level findings and limits: An analysis done earlier found most TCR beta V segments productive about 87% or about 30% of the time. Solely CMV serostatus was available to characterize immune exposure. There was a cluster of highly shared sequence variants that was likely a sequencing artifact. TCR beta sequences numbering around 15,000 were associated with HLA alleles at 0.05 false discovery rate in a later analysis.

With 60 Vbeta and 13 Jbeta primers, the PCR was carried out. Here immunoSEQ multiplex PCR was the method, and the copy in TCRdb shows in-frame clones only, minus some. Of 170,000 or so clones listed, 80% to 85% are singletons. Concerning this clone itself: Antigen unknown.

This CDR3 contains 15 residues. Germline assignment: CDR1 LNHDA and CDR2 SQIVND (reference sequence). With 1 base clipped from V and 2 bases from J, the junction kept 4 bases outside the gene matches. This sequence was found in a man aged 50 to 59 in good health and CMV-seronegative. The sample consisted of PBMCs. The rearrangement uses TRBV19 and TRBJ2-7, with 8 positions matching TRBD1. CDR3 sequence (DNA): TGTGCCAGTAGTATAGCGCCGGGACAGGCCTACGAGCAGTACTTC. This encodes CASSIAPGQAYEQYF.